This T cell receptor beta chain was recovered during a study of vaccination and CD4 T cells after COVID-19. Study overall: The stimulating agents, overlapping spike peptides, came from SARS-CoV-2, HCoV-NL63, HCoV-OC43 and HCoV-229E.

Treatment here: roughly nine-day PBMC culture with coronavirus spike peptide pools or control peptides (ViraFEST assay). After expanding antigen-specific T cells with peptide pools, ViraFEST sequenced their TCRs. V was trimmed by 1 base and J by 7 bases, leaving 8 bases between them. This CDR3 comprises 14 residues. Germline loops: CDR1 KGHSH, CDR2 LQKENI. This clonotype is large. Its specificity is unknown. The Oncomine TCR Beta short-read assay was applied to DNA of cultured CD4+ T cells. TCRdb reprocessed the PCR reads via MiXCR and lists one record per CDR3 protein. The sample holds 6,000 or so distinct CDR3 sequences; approximately 48% are singletons and the top ten take about 33%.

The TCR was taken from a human donor who had recovered from COVID-19. The chain carries TRBV18 and TRBJ1-6, with D hard to call. Sequences were obtained from CD4+ T cells from blood, cultured in vitro. CDR3 region: CASSPLTGNSPLHF. CDR3 nucleotide sequence: TGTGCCAGCTCACCACTGACTGGAAATTCACCCCTCCACTTT.